The subject of this entry is one T cell receptor (beta chain). V lost 0 bases to trimming and J lost 4 bases, with 9 bases between them. This CDR3 is built from 14 residues. The germline gives CDR1 LGHNA, CDR2 YSLEER. The sample originates from a study of T-cell memory formation after mild COVID-19. TCRdb ran MiXCR on the 5' RACE reads and lists one entry per CDR3 protein. The sample holds tens of thousands of distinct CDR3 sequences, roughly an eighth seen once. The rearrangement links TRBV4-3 to TRBJ2-5; a weak D match, TRBD2 (6 bases). This TCR derives from a man younger than 35 who had mild COVID-19 (a few samples of this study predate the infection). Cell type and time point are not known. Sequencing input: PBMCs or a T cell subset sorted from them (not recorded which). The CDR3 sequence is CASSQDWRGETQYF. DNA for the CDR3: TGCGCCAGCAGCCAAGACTGGAGGGGAGAGACCCAGTACTTC.